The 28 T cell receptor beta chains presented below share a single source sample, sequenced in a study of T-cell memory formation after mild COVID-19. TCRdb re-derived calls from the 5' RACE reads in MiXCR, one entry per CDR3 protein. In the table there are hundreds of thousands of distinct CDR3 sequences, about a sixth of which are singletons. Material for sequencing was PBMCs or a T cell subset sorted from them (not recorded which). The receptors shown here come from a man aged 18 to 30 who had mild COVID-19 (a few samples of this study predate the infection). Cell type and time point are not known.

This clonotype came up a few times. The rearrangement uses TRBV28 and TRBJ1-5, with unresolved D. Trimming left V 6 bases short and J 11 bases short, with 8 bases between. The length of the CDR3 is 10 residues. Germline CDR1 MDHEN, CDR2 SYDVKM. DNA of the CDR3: TGTGCCAGCAGCCATGGGGCCCAGCATTTT. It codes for CASSHGAQHF.

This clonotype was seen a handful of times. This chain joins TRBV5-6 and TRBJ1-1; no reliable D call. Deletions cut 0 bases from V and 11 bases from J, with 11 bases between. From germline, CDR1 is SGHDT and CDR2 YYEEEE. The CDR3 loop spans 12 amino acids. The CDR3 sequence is CASSLAGIEAFF. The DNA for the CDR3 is TGTGCCAGCAGCTTGGCTGGGATAGAGGCTTTCTTT.

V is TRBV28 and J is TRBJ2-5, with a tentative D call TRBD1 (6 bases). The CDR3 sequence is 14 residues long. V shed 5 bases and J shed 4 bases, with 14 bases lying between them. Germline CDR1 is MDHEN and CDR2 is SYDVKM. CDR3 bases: TGTGCCAGCAGTGAAGCAGGGGCTTCAGAGACCCAGTACTTC. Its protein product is CASSEAGASETQYF.

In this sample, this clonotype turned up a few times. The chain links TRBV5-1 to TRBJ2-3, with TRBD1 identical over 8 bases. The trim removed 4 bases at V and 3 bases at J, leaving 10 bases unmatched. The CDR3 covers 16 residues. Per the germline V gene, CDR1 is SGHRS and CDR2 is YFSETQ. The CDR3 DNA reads TGCGCCAGCAGCCCTGACCGGGACAGGTTTACAGATACGCAGTATTTT. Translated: CASSPDRDRFTDTQYF.

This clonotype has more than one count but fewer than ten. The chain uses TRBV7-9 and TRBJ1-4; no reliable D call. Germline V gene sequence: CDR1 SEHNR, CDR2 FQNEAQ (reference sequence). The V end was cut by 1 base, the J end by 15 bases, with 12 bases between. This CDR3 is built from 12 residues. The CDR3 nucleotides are TGTGCCAGCAGCTTAGATCTGAGTCAGGTGTTTTTT. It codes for CASSLDLSQVFF.

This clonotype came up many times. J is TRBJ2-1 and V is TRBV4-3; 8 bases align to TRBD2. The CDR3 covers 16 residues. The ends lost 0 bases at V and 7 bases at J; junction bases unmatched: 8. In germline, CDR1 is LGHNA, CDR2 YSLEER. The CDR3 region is CASSQDSGEGGNEQFF. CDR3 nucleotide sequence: TGCGCCAGCAGCCAAGATAGCGGGGAGGGGGGTAATGAGCAGTTCTTC.

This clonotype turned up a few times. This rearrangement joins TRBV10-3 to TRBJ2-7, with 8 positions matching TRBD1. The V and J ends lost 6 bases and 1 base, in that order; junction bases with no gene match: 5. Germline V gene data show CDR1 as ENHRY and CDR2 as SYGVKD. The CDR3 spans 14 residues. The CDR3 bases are TGTGCCATCAGCCAGGGGGCCAATTCCTACGAGCAGTACTTC. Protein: CAISQGANSYEQYF.

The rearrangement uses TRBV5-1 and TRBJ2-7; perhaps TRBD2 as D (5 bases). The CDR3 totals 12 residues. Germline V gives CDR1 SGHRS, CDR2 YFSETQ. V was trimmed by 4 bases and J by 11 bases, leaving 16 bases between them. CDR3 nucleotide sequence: TGCGCCAGCAGCCGCGGGCCAAAGGGCAAGTACGTC. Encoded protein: CASSRGPKGKYV.

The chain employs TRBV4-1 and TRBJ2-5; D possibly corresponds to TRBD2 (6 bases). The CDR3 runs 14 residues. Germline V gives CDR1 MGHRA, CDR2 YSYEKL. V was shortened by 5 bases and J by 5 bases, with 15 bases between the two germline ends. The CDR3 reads CASSSGGEVETQYF. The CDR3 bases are TGCGCCAGCAGCTCAGGCGGGGAGGTGGAGACCCAGTACTTC.

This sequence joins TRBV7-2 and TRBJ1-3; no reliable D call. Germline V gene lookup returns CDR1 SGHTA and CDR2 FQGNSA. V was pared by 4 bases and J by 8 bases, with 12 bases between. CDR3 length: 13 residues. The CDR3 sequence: CASSYRNGHTIYF. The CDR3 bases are TGTGCCAGCAGCTACAGAAACGGACACACCATATATTTT.

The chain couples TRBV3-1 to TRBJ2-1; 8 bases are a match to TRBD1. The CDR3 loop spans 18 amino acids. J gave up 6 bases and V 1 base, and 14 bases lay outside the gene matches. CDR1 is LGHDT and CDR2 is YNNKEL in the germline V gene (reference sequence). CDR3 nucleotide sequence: TGTGCCAGCAGCCAAGTCAGAACCCGGACAGGGCCTCCCAATGAGCAGTTCTTC. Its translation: CASSQVRTRTGPPNEQFF.

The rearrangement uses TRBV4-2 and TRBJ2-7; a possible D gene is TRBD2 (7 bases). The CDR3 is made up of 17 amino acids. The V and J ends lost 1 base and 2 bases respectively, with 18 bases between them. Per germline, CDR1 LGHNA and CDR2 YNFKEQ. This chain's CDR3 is CASSQGIMGGTTYEQYF. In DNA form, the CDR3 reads TGTGCCAGCAGCCAAGGTATTATGGGGGGGACAACCTACGAGCAGTACTTC.

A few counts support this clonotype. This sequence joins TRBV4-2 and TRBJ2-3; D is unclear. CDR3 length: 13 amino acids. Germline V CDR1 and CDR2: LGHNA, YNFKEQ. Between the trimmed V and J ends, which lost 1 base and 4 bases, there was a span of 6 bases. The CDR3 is CASSQAVSDTQYF. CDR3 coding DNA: TGTGCCAGCAGCCAAGCGGTGTCAGATACGCAGTATTTT.

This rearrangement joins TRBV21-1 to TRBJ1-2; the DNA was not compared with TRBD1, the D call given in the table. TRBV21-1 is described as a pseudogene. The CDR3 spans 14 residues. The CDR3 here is CASSGQESNYGYTF. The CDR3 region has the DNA TGTGCCAGCAGCGGACAGGAATCTAACTATGGCTACACCTTC.

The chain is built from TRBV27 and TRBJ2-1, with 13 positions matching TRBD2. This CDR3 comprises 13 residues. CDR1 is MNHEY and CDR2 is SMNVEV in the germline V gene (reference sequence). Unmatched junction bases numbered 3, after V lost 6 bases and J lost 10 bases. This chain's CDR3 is CASRQGLAGEQFF. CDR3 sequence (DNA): TGTGCCAGCAGGCAGGGACTAGCGGGGGAGCAGTTCTTC.

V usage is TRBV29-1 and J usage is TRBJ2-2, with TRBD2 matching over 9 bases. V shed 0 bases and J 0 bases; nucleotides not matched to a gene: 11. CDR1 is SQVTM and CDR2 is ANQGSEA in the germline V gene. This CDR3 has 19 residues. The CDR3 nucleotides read TGCAGCGTTGAAGATTTTGCTAGCGGGGAAATAGCGAACACCGGGGAGCTGTTTTTT. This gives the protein CSVEDFASGEIANTGELFF.

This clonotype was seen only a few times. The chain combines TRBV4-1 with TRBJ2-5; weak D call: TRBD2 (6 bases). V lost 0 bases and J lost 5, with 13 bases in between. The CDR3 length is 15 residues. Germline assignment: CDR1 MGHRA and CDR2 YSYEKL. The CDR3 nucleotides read TGCGCCAGCAGCCAAGATTCGGGGGTTTACGAGACCCAGTACTTC. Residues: CASSQDSGVYETQYF.

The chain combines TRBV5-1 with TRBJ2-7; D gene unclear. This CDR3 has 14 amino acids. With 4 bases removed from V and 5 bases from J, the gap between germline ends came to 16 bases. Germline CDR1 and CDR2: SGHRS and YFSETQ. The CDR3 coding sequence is TGCGCCAGCAGCGACGTAACGTGGCAGGACGAGCAGTACTTC. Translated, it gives CASSDVTWQDEQYF.

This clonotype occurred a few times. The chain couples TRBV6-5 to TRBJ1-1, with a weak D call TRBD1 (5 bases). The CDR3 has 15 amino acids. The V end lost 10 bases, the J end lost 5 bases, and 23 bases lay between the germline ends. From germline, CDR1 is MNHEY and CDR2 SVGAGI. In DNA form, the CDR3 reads TGTGCCACCAGGGTTGATCGTGTGGTTTGGACTGAAGCTTTCTTT. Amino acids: CATRVDRVVWTEAFF.

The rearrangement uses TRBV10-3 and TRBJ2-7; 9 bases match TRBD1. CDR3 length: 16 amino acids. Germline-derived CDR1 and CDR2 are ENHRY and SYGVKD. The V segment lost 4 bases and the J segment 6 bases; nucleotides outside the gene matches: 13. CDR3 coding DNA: TGTGCCATCAGTGTACGTTCGGGACAGGGAACGTCCGAGCAGTACTTC. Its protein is CAISVRSGQGTSEQYF.

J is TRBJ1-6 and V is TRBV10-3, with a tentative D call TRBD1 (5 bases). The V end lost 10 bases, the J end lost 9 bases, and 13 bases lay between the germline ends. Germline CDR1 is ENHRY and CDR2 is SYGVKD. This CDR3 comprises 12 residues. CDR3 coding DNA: TGTGCCACGGGGACGCCTAGTTCACCCCTCCACTTT. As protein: CATGTPSSPLHF.

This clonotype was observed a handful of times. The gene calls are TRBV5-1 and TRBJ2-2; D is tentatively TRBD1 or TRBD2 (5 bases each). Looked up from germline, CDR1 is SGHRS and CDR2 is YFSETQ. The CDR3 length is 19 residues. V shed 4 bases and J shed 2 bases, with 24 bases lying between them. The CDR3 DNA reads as TGCGCCAGCAGCCCTACTTGGTCGACCGGGACGTCAAACACCGGGGAGCTGTTTTTT. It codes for CASSPTWSTGTSNTGELFF.

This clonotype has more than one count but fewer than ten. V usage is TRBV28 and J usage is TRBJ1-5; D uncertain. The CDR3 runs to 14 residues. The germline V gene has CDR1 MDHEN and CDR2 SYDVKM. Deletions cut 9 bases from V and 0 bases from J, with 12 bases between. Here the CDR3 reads CASSDLYSNQPQHF. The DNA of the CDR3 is TGTGCCAGTTCCGATCTATATAGCAATCAGCCCCAGCATTTT.

This chain's CDR3 is CASSQSLLTSNTGELFF. CDR3 nucleotide sequence: TGCGCCAGCAGCCAGAGTCTACTCACTTCGAACACCGGGGAGCTGTTTTTT. The J gene is TRBJ2-2, the V gene TRBV5-1, with D uncertain. This CDR3 region has 17 residues. Germline CDR1 reads SGHRS; CDR2 reads YFSETQ. Between the trimmed V and J ends, which lost 4 bases and 0 bases, there was a span of 16 bases.

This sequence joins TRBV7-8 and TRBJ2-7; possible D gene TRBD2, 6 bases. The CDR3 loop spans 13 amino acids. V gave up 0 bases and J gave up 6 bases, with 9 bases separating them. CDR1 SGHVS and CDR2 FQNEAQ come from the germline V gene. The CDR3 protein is CASSLADGGEQYF. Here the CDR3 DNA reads TGTGCCAGCAGCTTAGCGGACGGGGGCGAGCAGTACTTC.

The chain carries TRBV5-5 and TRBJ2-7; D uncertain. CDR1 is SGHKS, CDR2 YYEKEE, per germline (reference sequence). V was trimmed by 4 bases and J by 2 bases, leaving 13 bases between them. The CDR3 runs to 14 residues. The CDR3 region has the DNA TGTGCCAGCAGCCAAGCACAGTTCGCCTACGAGCAGTACGTC. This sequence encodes CASSQAQFAYEQYV.

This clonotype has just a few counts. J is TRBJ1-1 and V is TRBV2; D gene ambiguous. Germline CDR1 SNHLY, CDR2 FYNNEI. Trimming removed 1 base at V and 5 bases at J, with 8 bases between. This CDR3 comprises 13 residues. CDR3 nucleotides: TGTGCCAGCAGTGAAGGCCCGGGGACTGAAGCTTTCTTT. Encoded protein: CASSEGPGTEAFF.

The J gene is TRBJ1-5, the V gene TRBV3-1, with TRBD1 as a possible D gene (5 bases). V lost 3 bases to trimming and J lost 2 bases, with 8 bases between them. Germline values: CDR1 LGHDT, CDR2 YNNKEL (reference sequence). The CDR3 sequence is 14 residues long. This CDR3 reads CASSHSRGNQPQHF. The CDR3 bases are TGTGCCAGCAGCCACAGCAGGGGCAATCAGCCCCAGCATTTT.